The clone carrying this T cell receptor (beta chain) was recorded at least ten times. The target antigen is unknown. TCRdb used MiXCR to reprocess the reads, holding one entry per CDR3 protein. The table lists around 210,000 distinct CDR3 sequences, around 6.4% of them singletons. The sample belongs to a study of T cell repertoires in cytomegalovirus infection. On the study more broadly: Evidence of both CMV infection and a matching HLA type came from public TCR beta signatures. Whole-study findings and limits: The response measured ex vivo was dominated by TCR beta clonotypes (HLA-C-restricted and CMV-specific).

J lost 4 bases, V lost 3 bases, and 6 bases had no gene match. CDR3 length: 15 amino acids. CDR1 and CDR2 from the germline V gene are GTSNPN and SVGIG (reference sequence). The chain uses TRBV30 and TRBJ1-1; TRBD1 aligns across 12 bases. The clonotype was recovered from a human donor in good health (CMV status not recorded). Some clones in this sample may be carry-over from other donors' samples. The specimen was PBMCs. Here the CDR3 reads CAWRAGTGGRTEAFF. For the CDR3, the DNA is TGTGCCTGGAGGGCCGGGACAGGGGGCCGCACTGAAGCTTTCTTT.